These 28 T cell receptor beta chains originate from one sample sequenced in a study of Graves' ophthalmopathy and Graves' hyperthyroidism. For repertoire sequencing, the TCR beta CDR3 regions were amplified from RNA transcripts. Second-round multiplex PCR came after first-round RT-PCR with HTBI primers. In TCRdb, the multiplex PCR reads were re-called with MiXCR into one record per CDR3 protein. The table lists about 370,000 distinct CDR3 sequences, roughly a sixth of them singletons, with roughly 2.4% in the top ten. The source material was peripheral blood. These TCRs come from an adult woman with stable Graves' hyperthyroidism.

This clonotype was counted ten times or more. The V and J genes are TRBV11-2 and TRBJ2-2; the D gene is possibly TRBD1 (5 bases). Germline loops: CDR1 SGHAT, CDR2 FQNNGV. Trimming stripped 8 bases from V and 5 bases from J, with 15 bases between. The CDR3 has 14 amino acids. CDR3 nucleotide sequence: TGTGCCAGCTACCCCAGGGCGTGGACCGGGGAGCTGTTTTTT. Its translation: CASYPRAWTGELFF.

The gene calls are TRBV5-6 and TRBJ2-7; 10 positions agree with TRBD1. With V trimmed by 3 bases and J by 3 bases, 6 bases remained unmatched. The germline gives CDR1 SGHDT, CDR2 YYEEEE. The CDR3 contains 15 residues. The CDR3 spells CASSSGTGALYEQYF. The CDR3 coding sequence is TGTGCCAGCAGCTCCGGGACAGGGGCTCTCTACGAGCAGTACTTC.

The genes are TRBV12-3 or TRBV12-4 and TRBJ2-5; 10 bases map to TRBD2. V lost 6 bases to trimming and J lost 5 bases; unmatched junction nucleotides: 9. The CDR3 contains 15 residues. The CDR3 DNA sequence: TGTGCCAGCAGCCTCAGCGGGGGGGCCTGGGAGACCCAGTACTTC. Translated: CASSLSGGAWETQYF.

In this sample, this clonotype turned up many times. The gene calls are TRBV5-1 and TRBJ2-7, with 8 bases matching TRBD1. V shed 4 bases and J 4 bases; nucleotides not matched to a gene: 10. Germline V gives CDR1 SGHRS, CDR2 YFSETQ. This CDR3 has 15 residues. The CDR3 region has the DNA TGCGCCAGCAGCCGTGGGACAGGATGGATATACGAGCAGTACTTC. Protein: CASSRGTGWIYEQYF.

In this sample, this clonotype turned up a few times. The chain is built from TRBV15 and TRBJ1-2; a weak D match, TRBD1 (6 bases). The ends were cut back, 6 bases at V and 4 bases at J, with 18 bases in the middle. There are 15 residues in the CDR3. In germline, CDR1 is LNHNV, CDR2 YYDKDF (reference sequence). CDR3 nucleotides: TGTGCCACCAGACCCGGGGGAGGGGGAGTCTATGGCTACACCTTC. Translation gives CATRPGGGGVYGYTF.

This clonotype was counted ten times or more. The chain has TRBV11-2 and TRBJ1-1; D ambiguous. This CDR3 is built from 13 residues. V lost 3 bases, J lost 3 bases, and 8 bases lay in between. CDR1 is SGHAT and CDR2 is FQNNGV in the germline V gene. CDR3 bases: TGTGCCAGCAGCTTTGGGCGGCACACTGAAGCTTTCTTT. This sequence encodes CASSFGRHTEAFF.

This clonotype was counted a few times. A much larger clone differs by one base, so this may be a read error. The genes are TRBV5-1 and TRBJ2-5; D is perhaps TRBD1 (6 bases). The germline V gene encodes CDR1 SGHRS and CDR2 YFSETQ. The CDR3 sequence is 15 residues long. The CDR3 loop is CASSLQGSHQETKYF. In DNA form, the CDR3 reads TGCGCCAGCAGCTTACAGGGATCCCACCAAGAGACCAAGTACTTC.

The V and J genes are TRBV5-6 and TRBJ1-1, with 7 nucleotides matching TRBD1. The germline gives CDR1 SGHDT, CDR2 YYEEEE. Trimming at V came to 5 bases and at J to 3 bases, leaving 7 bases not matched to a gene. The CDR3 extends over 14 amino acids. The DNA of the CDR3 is TGTGCCAGCAGGGACGGGACAGTTGACACTGAAGCTTTCTTT. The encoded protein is CASRDGTVDTEAFF.

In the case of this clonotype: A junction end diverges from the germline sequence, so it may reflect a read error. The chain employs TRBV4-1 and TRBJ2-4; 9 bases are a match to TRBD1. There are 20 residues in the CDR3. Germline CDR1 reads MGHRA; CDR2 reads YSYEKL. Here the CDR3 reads CASSQDRTWDRVSAKNIKYF. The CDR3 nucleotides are TGCGCCAGCAGCCAAGATAGGACGTGGGACAGGGTTTCCGCCAAAAACATTAAGTACTTC.

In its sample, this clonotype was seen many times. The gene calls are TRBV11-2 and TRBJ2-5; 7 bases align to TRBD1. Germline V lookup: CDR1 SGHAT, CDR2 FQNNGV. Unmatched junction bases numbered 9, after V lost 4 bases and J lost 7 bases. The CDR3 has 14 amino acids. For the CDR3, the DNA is TGTGCCAGCAGCTCGACAGGGTCCCTTGGGACCCAGTACTTC. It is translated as CASSSTGSLGTQYF.

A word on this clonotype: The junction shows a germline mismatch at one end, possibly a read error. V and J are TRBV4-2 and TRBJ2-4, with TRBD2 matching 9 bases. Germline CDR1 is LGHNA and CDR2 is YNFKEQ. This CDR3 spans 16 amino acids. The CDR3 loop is CASSQLAGQAKNIKCF. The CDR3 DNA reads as TGTGCCAGCAGCCAACTAGCGGGACAAGCCAAAAACATTAAGTGCTTC.

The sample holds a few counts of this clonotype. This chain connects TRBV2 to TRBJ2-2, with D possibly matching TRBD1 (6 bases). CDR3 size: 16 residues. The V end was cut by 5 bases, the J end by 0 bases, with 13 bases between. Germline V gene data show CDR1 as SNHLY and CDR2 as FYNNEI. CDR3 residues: CASSKQGSANTGELFF. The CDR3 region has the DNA TGTGCCAGCAGTAAACAGGGATCCGCGAACACCGGGGAGCTGTTTTTT.

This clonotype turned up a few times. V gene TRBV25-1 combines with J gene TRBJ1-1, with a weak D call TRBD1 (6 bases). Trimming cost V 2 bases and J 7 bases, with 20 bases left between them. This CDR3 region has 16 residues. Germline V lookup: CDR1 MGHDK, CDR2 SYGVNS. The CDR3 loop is CASSEGRDTGVHEAFF. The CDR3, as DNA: TGTGCCAGCAGTGAAGGGAGGGACACCGGGGTACATGAAGCTTTCTTT.

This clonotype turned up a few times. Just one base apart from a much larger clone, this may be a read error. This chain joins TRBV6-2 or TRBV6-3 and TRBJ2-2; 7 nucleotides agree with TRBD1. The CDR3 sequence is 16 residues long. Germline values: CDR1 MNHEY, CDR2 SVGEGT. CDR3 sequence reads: CASSYYRGVATGELSF. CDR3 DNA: TGTGCCAGCAGTTACTACAGGGGTGTTGCAACCGGGGAGCTGTCTTTT.

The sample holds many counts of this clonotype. The CDR3 nucleotides are TGTGCCAGCAATCGCCTGTCCCAAGAGACCCAGTACTTC. Translation gives CASNRLSQETQYF. V and J are TRBV2 and TRBJ2-5; D uncertain. This CDR3 is 13 amino acids long. Trimming took 7 bases from V and 1 from J, leaving 10 bases between them. CDR1 and CDR2 from the germline V gene are SNHLY and FYNNEI.

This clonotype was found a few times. DNA for the CDR3: TGCAGCGTGGTGTTAGGGACAGTTGACATTCAGTACTTC. Protein sequence: CSVVLGTVDIQYF. The chain is built from TRBV29-1 and TRBJ2-4, with 7 bases aligning to TRBD1. Germline values: CDR1 SQVTM, CDR2 ANQGSEA. V gave up 6 bases and J gave up 8 bases; unmatched junction bases: 10. The CDR3 contains 13 residues. Looking up the rest from reference TRBV29-1 and TRBJ2-4 gives the full variable domain: SAVISQKPSRDICQRGTSLTIQCQVDSQVTMMFWYRQQPGQSLTLIATANQGSEATYESGFVIDKFPISRPNLTFSTLTVSNMSPEDSSIYLCSVVLGTVDIQYFGAGTRLSVL.

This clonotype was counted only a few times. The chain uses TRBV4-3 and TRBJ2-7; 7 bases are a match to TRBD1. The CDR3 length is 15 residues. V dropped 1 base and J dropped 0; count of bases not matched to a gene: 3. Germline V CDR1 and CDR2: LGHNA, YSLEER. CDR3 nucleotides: TGCGCCAGCAGCCAAGGTACAGGGGTCTCCTACGAGCAGTACTTC. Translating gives CASSQGTGVSYEQYF.

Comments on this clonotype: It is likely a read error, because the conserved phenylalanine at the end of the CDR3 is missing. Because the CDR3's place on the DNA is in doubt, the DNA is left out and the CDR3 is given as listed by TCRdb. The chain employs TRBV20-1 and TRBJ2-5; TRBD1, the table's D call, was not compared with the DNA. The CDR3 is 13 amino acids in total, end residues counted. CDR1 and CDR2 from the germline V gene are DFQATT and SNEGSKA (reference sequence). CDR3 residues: CSARESGRVTQYL.

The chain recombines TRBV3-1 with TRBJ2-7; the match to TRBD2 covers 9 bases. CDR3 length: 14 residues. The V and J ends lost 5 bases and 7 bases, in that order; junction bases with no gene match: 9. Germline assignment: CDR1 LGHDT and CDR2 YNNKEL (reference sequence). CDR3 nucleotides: TGTGCCAGCAGCAAGGCGGGAGGGCCCCGGGAGCAGTACTTC. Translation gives CASSKAGGPREQYF.

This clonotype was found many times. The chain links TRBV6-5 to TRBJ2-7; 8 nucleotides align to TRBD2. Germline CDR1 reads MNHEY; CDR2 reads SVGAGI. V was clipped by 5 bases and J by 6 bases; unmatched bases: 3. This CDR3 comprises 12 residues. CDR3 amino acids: CASSPLAAEQYF. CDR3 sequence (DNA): TGTGCCAGCAGTCCACTAGCGGCCGAGCAGTACTTC.

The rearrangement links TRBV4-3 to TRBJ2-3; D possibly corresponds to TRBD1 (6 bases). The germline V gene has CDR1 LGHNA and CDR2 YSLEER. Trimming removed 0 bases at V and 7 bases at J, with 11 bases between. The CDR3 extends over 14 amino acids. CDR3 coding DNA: TGCGCCAGCAGCCAAGATCGAGGGACATATACGCAGTATTTT. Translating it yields CASSQDRGTYTQYF.

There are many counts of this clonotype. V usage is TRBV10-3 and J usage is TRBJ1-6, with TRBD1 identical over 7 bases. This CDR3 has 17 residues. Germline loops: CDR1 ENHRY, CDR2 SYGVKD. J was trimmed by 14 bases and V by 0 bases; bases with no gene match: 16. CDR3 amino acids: CAISESQDRSRGWALHF. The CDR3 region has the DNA TGTGCCATCAGTGAGTCGCAGGACAGGTCCCGGGGTTGGGCCCTCCACTTT.

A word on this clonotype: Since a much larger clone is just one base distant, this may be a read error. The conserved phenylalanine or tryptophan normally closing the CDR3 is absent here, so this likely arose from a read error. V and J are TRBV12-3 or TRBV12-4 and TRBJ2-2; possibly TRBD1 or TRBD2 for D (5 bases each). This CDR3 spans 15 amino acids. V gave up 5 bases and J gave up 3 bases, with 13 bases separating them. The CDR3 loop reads CASSQGTGYTGELFV. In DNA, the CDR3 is TGTGCCAGCAGTCAGGGAACGGGGTACACCGGGGAGCTGTTTGTT.

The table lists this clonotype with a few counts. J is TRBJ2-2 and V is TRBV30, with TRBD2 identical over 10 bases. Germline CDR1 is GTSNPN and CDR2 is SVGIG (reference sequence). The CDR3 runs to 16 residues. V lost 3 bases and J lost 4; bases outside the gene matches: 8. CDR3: CAWSPKGLARTGELFF. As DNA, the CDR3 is TGTGCCTGGAGCCCGAAGGGACTAGCGCGCACCGGGGAGCTGTTTTTT.

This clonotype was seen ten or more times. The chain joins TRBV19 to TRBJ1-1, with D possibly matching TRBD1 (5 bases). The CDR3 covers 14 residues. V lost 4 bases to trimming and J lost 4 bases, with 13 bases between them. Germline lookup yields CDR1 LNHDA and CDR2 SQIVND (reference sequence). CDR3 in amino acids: CASSRPRGGTEAFF. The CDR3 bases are TGTGCCAGTAGTAGACCAAGGGGTGGCACTGAAGCTTTCTTT. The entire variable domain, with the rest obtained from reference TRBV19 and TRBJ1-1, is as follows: DGGITQSPKYLFRKEGQNVTLSCEQNLNHDAMYWYRQDPGQGLRLIYYSQIVNDFQKGDIAEGYSVSREKKESFPLTVTSAQKNPTAFYLCASSRPRGGTEAFFGQGTRLTVV.

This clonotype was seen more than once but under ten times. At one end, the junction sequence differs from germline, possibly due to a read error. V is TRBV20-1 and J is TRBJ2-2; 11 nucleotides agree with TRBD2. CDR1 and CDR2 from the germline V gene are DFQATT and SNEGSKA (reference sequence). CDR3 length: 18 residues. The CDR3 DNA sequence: TGCAGTGCTAGGAGTGTGGCTAGCGGGAGGTATCGTACCGGGGAGCTGTTGTTT. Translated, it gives CSARSVASGRYRTGELLF.

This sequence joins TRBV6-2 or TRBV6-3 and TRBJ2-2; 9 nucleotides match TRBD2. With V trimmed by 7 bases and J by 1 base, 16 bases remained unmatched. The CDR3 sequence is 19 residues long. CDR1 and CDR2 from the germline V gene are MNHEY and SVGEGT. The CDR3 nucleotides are TGTGCCAGCACGGGGGGCGCAATGGGTAGCGGGAGGAACACCGGGGAGCTGTTTTTT. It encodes CASTGGAMGSGRNTGELFF.

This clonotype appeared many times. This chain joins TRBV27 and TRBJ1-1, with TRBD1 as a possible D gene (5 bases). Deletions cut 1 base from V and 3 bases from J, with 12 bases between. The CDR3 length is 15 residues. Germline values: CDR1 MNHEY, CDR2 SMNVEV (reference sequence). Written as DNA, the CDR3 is TGTGCCAGCAGTTTATTATCACTCAGGGACACTGAAGCTTTCTTT. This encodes CASSLLSLRDTEAFF.